The 27 T cell receptor beta chains below all came from one sample that was sequenced in a study of CD8 T cells in Susac syndrome. It was with random hexamers that about 0.45 to 1 ug RNA was reverse transcribed. TCRdb independently ran MiXCR on the immunoSEQ multiplex PCR reads; one entry per CDR3 protein. The sample has around 200,000 distinct CDR3 sequences; about 93% are singletons. Sequenced input: CD4+ T cells from PBMCs. Every receptor here comes from a human donor with Susac syndrome.

The CDR3 region is CASTPGPGANVLTF. The DNA of the CDR3 is TGCGCCAGCACCCCAGGGCCTGGGGCCAACGTCCTGACTTTC. The chain employs TRBV4-3 and TRBJ2-6, with D tentatively TRBD1 (5 bases). The germline V and J ends were trimmed by 7 bases and 2 bases, with 9 bases remaining between them. From germline, CDR1 is LGHNA and CDR2 YSLEER. The CDR3 has 14 residues.

V gene TRBV7-2 combines with J gene TRBJ1-1, with D possibly being TRBD1 (6 bases). The CDR3 runs 14 residues. Germline lookup yields CDR1 SGHTA and CDR2 FQGNSA. The germline V and J ends were trimmed by 5 bases and 4 bases, with 14 bases remaining between them. CDR3 in amino acids: CASSKQGRGTEAFF. CDR3 coding DNA: TGTGCCAGCAGCAAACAGGGTAGGGGCACTGAAGCTTTCTTT.

The chain joins TRBV10-3 to TRBJ2-2; D unclear. Trimming cost V 1 base and J 5 bases, with 14 bases left between them. Germline V lookup: CDR1 ENHRY, CDR2 SYGVKD. The CDR3 has 16 amino acids. In DNA form, the CDR3 reads TGTGCCATCAGTGAGTTCCGGCAGACCGAAACCGGGGAGCTGTTTTTT. Protein: CAISEFRQTETGELFF.

The gene calls are TRBV30 and TRBJ2-3; D is unclear. Per the germline V gene, CDR1 is GTSNPN and CDR2 is SVGIG (reference sequence). The length of the CDR3 is 14 residues. V was cut by 1 base and J by 2 bases, with 10 bases left in between. The CDR3 here is CAWSAGHSTDTQYF. The CDR3 region has the DNA TGTGCCTGGAGTGCGGGCCACTCCACAGATACGCAGTATTTT.

The chain carries TRBV29-1 and TRBJ2-7; no definite D call. The ends were cut back, 5 bases at V and 5 bases at J, with 13 bases in the middle. The CDR3 has 12 residues. CDR1 and CDR2 from the germline V gene are SQVTM and ANQGSEA. DNA for the CDR3: TGCAGCGTTTGGACCCCAGGAGACGAGCAGTACTTC. Its translation: CSVWTPGDEQYF.

The chain carries TRBV20-1 and TRBJ2-5; 8 bases fit TRBD2. Germline V gene data show CDR1 as DFQATT and CDR2 as SNEGSKA (reference sequence). Unmatched junction bases numbered 14, after V lost 6 bases and J lost 5 bases. The CDR3 spans 15 residues. CDR3 in DNA: TGCAGTGCGGACCCTAGCGGGCCGGGGGGTGAGACCCAGTACTTC. Amino acid sequence: CSADPSGPGGETQYF.

The V call is TRBV9, the J call TRBJ2-7; D is unclear. The V and J ends lost 3 bases and 3 bases respectively, with 10 bases between them. Germline values: CDR1 SGDLS, CDR2 YYNGEE. The CDR3 has 13 amino acids. CDR3 region: CASSAGPNYEQYF. DNA for the CDR3: TGTGCCAGCAGCGCTGGACCGAACTACGAGCAGTACTTC.

The chain carries TRBV3-1 and TRBJ2-1; TRBD2 aligns across 9 bases. V was clipped by 0 bases and J by 6 bases; unmatched bases: 6. The V gene's germline CDR1 is LGHDT and CDR2 YNNKEL (reference sequence). This CDR3 contains 16 residues. CDR3 bases: TGTGCCAGCAGCCAAGACAGCGGGGGGACCTTCAATGAGCAGTTCTTC. Protein sequence: CASSQDSGGTFNEQFF.

This clonotype was found once. The V call is TRBV12-3 or TRBV12-4, the J call TRBJ1-5; D uncertain. V gave up 1 base and J gave up 1 base, with 8 bases separating them. The CDR3 spans 15 residues. CDR3 sequence (DNA): TGTGCCAGCAGTTTAGGCGAGAAGAGCAATCAGCCCCAGCATTTT. Protein product: CASSLGEKSNQPQHF.

This chain connects TRBV5-1 to TRBJ2-7; D not resolved. The CDR3 has 15 amino acids. Germline values: CDR1 SGHRS, CDR2 YFSETQ. The ends were cut back, 5 bases at V and 2 bases at J, with 17 bases in the middle. The chain's CDR3 is CASSSRTGAPYEQYF. The CDR3, as DNA: TGCGCCAGCAGTTCCCGGACCGGAGCCCCCTACGAGCAGTACTTC. Looking up the rest from reference TRBV5-1 and TRBJ2-7 gives the full variable domain: KAGVTQTPRYLIKTRGQQVTLSCSPISGHRSVSWYQQTPGQGLQFLFEYFSETQRNKGNFPGRFSGRQFSNSRSEMNVSTLELGDSALYLCASSSRTGAPYEQYFGPGTRLTVT.

The chain couples TRBV4-3 to TRBJ2-1; 11 positions agree with TRBD2. Germline-derived CDR1 and CDR2 are LGHNA and YSLEER. The CDR3 runs to 15 residues. V shed 1 base and J 7 bases; nucleotides not matched to a gene: 3. CDR3 amino acids: CASSQGRLAGNEQFF. The CDR3 DNA follows: TGCGCCAGCAGCCAAGGTCGACTAGCGGGAAATGAGCAGTTCTTC.

This chain uses TRBV20-1 with TRBJ2-1; possibly TRBD2 for D (6 bases). Germline V gives CDR1 DFQATT, CDR2 SNEGSKA (reference sequence). The V end lost 5 bases, the J end lost 4 bases, and 15 bases lay between the germline ends. The CDR3 spans 14 residues. CDR3 bases: TGCAGTGCTCTCAGCGGGCATGTTTACAATGAGCAGTTCTTC. Its protein product is CSALSGHVYNEQFF.

This chain uses TRBV20-1 with TRBJ2-3, with 8 bases fitting TRBD2. The CDR3 contains 16 residues. Germline V gives CDR1 DFQATT, CDR2 SNEGSKA (reference sequence). The V segment lost 0 bases and the J segment 4 bases; nucleotides outside the gene matches: 9. The CDR3 bases are TGCAGTGCTAGAGATGGTCGTGGACTAGCCCCAGATACGCAGTATTTT. It is translated as CSARDGRGLAPDTQYF.

This rearrangement joins TRBV19 to TRBJ1-2, with D uncertain. The V gene's germline CDR1 is LNHDA and CDR2 SQIVND (reference sequence). The V end lost 11 bases, the J end lost 1 base, and 14 bases lay between the germline ends. The CDR3 contains 13 residues. The CDR3 spells CASRADRNYGYTF. The CDR3, as DNA: TGTGCCTCGAGGGCAGATCGTAACTATGGCTACACCTTC.

The chain carries TRBV19 and TRBJ1-6, with a possible D match to TRBD1 (5 bases). Between the trimmed V and J ends, which lost 6 bases and 8 bases, there was a span of 11 bases. Germline values: CDR1 LNHDA, CDR2 SQIVND (reference sequence). This CDR3 spans 13 amino acids. The CDR3 DNA follows: TGTGCCAGTAGAAGGGCCAGGGATTCACCCCTCCACTTT. As protein: CASRRARDSPLHF.

The rearrangement joins TRBV4-2 to TRBJ2-7; TRBD2 matches 11 bases. With V trimmed by 4 bases and J by 3 bases, 11 bases remained unmatched. Germline V gene lookup returns CDR1 LGHNA and CDR2 YNFKEQ. The CDR3 has 17 amino acids. The CDR3 nucleotides are TGTGCCAGCAGCCGCTCGGTGACTAGCGGGGCCTTCTACGAGCAGTACTTC. Amino acid sequence: CASSRSVTSGAFYEQYF.

The rearrangement uses TRBV9 and TRBJ2-1, with 7 positions matching TRBD2. V trimming: 4 bases; J trimming: 6 bases; junction bases outside the gene matches: 10. The length of the CDR3 is 15 residues. Per germline, CDR1 SGDLS and CDR2 YYNGEE. The CDR3 reads CASSLRVTSANEQFF. CDR3 nucleotide sequence: TGTGCCAGCAGCCTTCGAGTTACTAGCGCCAATGAGCAGTTCTTC.

The gene calls are TRBV3-1 and TRBJ1-5; D is undetermined. Germline CDR1 and CDR2: LGHDT and YNNKEL (reference sequence). This CDR3 spans 16 amino acids. The V end was cut by 3 bases, the J end by 1 base, with 13 bases between. The CDR3 reads CASSQGRYMSNQPQHF. DNA of the CDR3: TGTGCCAGCAGCCAGGGGAGGTATATGAGCAATCAGCCCCAGCATTTT.

This clonotype appeared a single time. The chain uses TRBV12-2 and TRBJ1-4. TRBV12-2 is noted as a pseudogene. CDR3 length equals 12 residues. As DNA, the CDR3 is TGTGCAAGTCGCCAGTTTAATGAAAAACTGTTTTTT. It codes for CASRQFNEKLFF.

The V gene is TRBV5-1, the J gene TRBJ1-6; 7 nucleotides agree with TRBD1. CDR1 is SGHRS, CDR2 YFSETQ, per germline. This CDR3 has 16 residues. Trimming removed 4 bases from V and 0 bases from J; junction bases left unmatched: 4. CDR3 region: CASSRDSSSYNSPLHF. The CDR3 region has the DNA TGCGCCAGCAGCCGGGACAGCAGCTCCTATAATTCACCCCTCCACTTT.

The V call is TRBV5-1, the J call TRBJ1-2; D call uncertain. The V gene's germline CDR1 is SGHRS and CDR2 YFSETQ. This CDR3 has 13 residues. The V gene lost 3 bases and the J gene lost 8 bases, with 14 bases spanning the gap. The CDR3, as DNA: TGCGCCAGCAGCTCTACTCGGGAGAGGGGCTACACCTTC. Translation gives CASSSTRERGYTF.

The rearrangement uses TRBV20-1 and TRBJ1-5; no clear D gene. The CDR3 sequence is 13 residues long. CDR1 is DFQATT, CDR2 SNEGSKA, per germline (reference sequence). Trimming left V 6 bases short and J 2 bases short, with 11 bases between. DNA of the CDR3: TGCAGTGCCAAACCTAGGGGCAATCAGCCCCAGCATTTT. Amino acid sequence: CSAKPRGNQPQHF.

The V gene is TRBV7-8, the J gene TRBJ2-3; 13 nucleotides line up with TRBD2. There are 19 residues in the CDR3. The germline V gene encodes CDR1 SGHVS and CDR2 FQNEAQ. Unmatched junction bases numbered 8, after V lost 2 bases and J lost 0 bases. The CDR3 loop reads CASSLRTSGGLKSTDTQYF. CDR3 nucleotides: TGTGCCAGCAGCTTAAGGACTAGCGGGGGCCTTAAGAGCACAGATACGCAGTATTTT.

The chain joins TRBV4-2 to TRBJ2-5; either TRBD1 or TRBD2 may supply D (5 bases each). Trimming took off 2 bases at V and 7 bases at J, with 17 bases between the two ends. Germline values: CDR1 LGHNA, CDR2 YNFKEQ. This CDR3 comprises 15 residues. This CDR3 reads CASSQFRDASRTQYF. In DNA, the CDR3 is TGTGCCAGCAGCCAATTCCGGGACGCCTCAAGGACCCAGTACTTC.

The rearrangement joins TRBV4-1 to TRBJ2-6; 12 nucleotides match TRBD1. The V segment lost 2 bases and the J segment 1 base; nucleotides outside the gene matches: 3. Germline V lookup: CDR1 MGHRA, CDR2 YSYEKL. The CDR3 sequence is 18 residues long. DNA of the CDR3: TGCGCCAGCAGCCAACCGGGACAGGGGGCTTCTGGGGCCAACGTCCTGACTTTC. Translated, it gives CASSQPGQGASGANVLTF.

This clonotype appeared once. This chain uses TRBV30 with TRBJ2-6; D may be TRBD1 (6 bases). CDR3 length: 15 residues. CDR1 and CDR2 (germline): GTSNPN, SVGIG (reference sequence). Trimming stripped 3 bases from V and 0 bases from J, with 9 bases between. Here the CDR3 reads CAWSRDISGANVLTF. CDR3 nucleotides: TGTGCCTGGAGCCGGGACATCTCTGGGGCCAACGTCCTGACTTTC. Looking up the rest from reference TRBV30 and TRBJ2-6 gives the full variable domain: SQTIHQWPATLVQPVGSPLSLECTVEGTSNPNLYWYRQAAGRGLQLLFYSVGIGQISSEVPQNLSASRPQDRQFILSSKKLLLSDSGFYLCAWSRDISGANVLTFGAGSRLTVL.

The CDR3 DNA sequence: TGTGCCAGCAGCAACCGACAAAGCCGGAGAGAGACCCAGTACTTC. It encodes CASSNRQSRRETQYF. The chain links TRBV7-9 to TRBJ2-5; D not resolved. Germline values: CDR1 SEHNR, CDR2 FQNEAQ (reference sequence). Deletions cut 5 bases from V and 4 bases from J, with 17 bases between. There are 15 residues in the CDR3.